The clone carrying this T cell receptor beta chain was recorded a few times. Antigen: not known. Amplification of TCR beta CDR3 regions used RNA as the template. HTBI primers drove first-round RT-PCR of the TCR CDR3. TCRdb re-called the multiplex PCR reads with MiXCR, one entry per CDR3 protein. The data hold around 380,000 distinct CDR3 sequences, with about 13% observed a single time. This entry is derived from a study of T cells in Graves' hyperthyroidism and ophthalmopathy. Diagnosis of hyperthyroidism was new in patients aged 18 to 65, and its duration was under 2 months. Isolation of PBMCs was performed on around 9.4 ml fresh peripheral blood. General study findings and limits: Blood also held most thyroid clonotypes expanded beyond 0.001.

Germline CDR1 and CDR2: GTSNPN and SVGIG (reference sequence). V was trimmed by 2 bases and J by 5 bases, leaving 12 bases between them. The CDR3 consists of 13 residues. V is TRBV30 and J is TRBJ1-1, with D hard to call. The receptor's source is a man aged 30-40 years with Graves' hyperthyroidism that later progressed to Graves' ophthalmopathy. The sample consisted of blood. The CDR3 spells CAWSWPPETEAFF. The CDR3 DNA reads as TGTGCCTGGAGTTGGCCCCCCGAGACTGAAGCTTTCTTT.